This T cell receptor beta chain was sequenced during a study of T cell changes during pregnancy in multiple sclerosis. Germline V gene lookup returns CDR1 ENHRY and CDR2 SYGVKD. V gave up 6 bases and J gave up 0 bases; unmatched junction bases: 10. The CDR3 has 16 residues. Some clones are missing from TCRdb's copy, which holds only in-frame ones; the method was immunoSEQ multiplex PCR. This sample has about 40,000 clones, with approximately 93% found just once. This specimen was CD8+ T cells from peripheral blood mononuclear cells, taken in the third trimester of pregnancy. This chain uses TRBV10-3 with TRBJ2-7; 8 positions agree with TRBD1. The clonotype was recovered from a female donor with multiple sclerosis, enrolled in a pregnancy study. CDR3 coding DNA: TGTGCCATCAGAACGACAGGGGCCAATTTCTCCTACGAGCAGTACTTC. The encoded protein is CAIRTTGANFSYEQYF.